Presented here are 13 T cell receptor beta chains from one specimen sequenced in a study of T-cell reconstitution after alpha-beta-depleted transplantation in children. The library targeted TCRbeta and was prepared with unique molecular identifiers. TCRdb recomputed calls from the PCR reads with MiXCR, one row per CDR3 protein. The table has approximately 500,000 distinct CDR3 sequences, roughly 27% seen once. The source was PBMCs, collected before TCRalphabeta/CD19-depleted stem cell transplant. The receptors derive from a boy less than two years old with Wiskott-Aldrich syndrome, due to receive a stem cell transplant.

V gene TRBV12-3 or TRBV12-4 combines with J gene TRBJ2-7; 7 nucleotides match TRBD1. This CDR3 region has 15 residues. V shed 3 bases and J 1 base; nucleotides not matched to a gene: 6. CDR3 region: CASSFETGTSYEQYF. For the CDR3, the DNA is TGTGCCAGCAGTTTCGAGACAGGGACGTCCTACGAGCAGTACTTC.

This clonotype was seen more than once but under ten times. This rearrangement joins TRBV15 to TRBJ2-7; a possible D gene is TRBD2 (5 bases). This CDR3 has 17 residues. The germline V and J ends were trimmed by 0 bases and 0 bases, with 15 bases remaining between them. From germline, CDR1 is LNHNV and CDR2 YYDKDF (reference sequence). The CDR3 nucleotides are TGTGCCACCAGCAGAGATCGAGGGAGAGGGAGCTCCTACGAGCAGTACTTC. It specifies CATSRDRGRGSSYEQYF.

This rearrangement joins TRBV18 to TRBJ2-1; 7 nucleotides align to TRBD2. The germline gives CDR1 KGHSH, CDR2 LQKENI. The CDR3 extends over 14 amino acids. With 3 bases clipped from V and 8 bases from J, the junction kept 7 bases outside the gene matches. This CDR3 is CASSPASGTDEQFF. The CDR3, as DNA: TGTGCCAGCTCACCCGCTAGCGGAACCGATGAGCAGTTCTTC.

V usage is TRBV5-5 and J usage is TRBJ2-7; TRBD1 or TRBD2 may be the D gene (6 bases each). V gave up 5 bases and J gave up 4 bases, with 13 bases separating them. From germline, CDR1 is SGHKS and CDR2 YYEKEE (reference sequence). CDR3 length equals 13 residues. The CDR3 is CASRRGTQYEQYF. The DNA for the CDR3 is TGTGCCAGCAGGCGCGGGACACAGTACGAGCAGTACTTC.

The chain uses TRBV11-2 and TRBJ2-1; 7 bases align to TRBD2. Germline trimming cut 5 bases from V and 0 bases from J; bases unmatched to any gene: 4. The CDR3 is 15 residues long. Germline-derived CDR1 and CDR2 are SGHAT and FQNNGV. CDR3 DNA sequence: TGTGCCAGCAGCCGAGGCGGGGGCTCCTACAATGAGCAGTTCTTC. Protein product: CASSRGGGSYNEQFF.

A few counts support this clonotype. The chain recombines TRBV12-3 or TRBV12-4 with TRBJ2-7; D gene unclear. Trimming removed 6 bases at V and 2 bases at J, with 8 bases between. CDR3 length equals 12 residues. The CDR3 sequence is CASSPTTYEQYF. The CDR3, as DNA: TGTGCCAGCAGCCCTACCACCTACGAGCAGTACTTC.

The chain is built from TRBV2 and TRBJ2-1, with a tentative D call TRBD1 (5 bases). V gave up 2 bases and J gave up 4 bases, with 15 bases separating them. CDR3 size: 16 residues. Germline V CDR1 and CDR2: SNHLY, FYNNEI. The CDR3 loop reads CASSERSFGAYNEQFF. The CDR3 DNA reads TGTGCCAGCAGTGAAAGATCCTTTGGGGCTTACAATGAGCAGTTCTTC. The complete variable domain, with remaining parts taken from reference TRBV2 and TRBJ2-1, reads EPEVTQTPSHQVTQMGQEVILRCVPISNHLYFYWYRQILGQKVEFLVSFYNNEISEKSEIFDDQFSVERPDGSNFTLKIRSTKLEDSAMYFCASSERSFGAYNEQFFGPGTRLTVL.

V usage is TRBV3-1 and J usage is TRBJ2-2, with TRBD1 matching over 9 bases. Germline loops: CDR1 LGHDT, CDR2 YNNKEL (reference sequence). The CDR3 runs to 18 residues. V dropped 6 bases and J dropped 5; count of bases not matched to a gene: 16. CDR3 DNA sequence: TGTGCCAGCAGTTTAGCGAAGCGGGGACAGGGTGAGACCGGGGAGCTGTTTTTT. Translating it yields CASSLAKRGQGETGELFF.

This clonotype showed up just a few times. The CDR3 DNA follows: TGTGCCAGCCACCCGGGACTAGCGGGCCTGAGCTCCTACAATGAGCAGTTCTTC. It yields the protein CASHPGLAGLSSYNEQFF. The V and J genes are TRBV11-1 and TRBJ2-1; 12 positions match TRBD2. The CDR3 totals 18 residues. V lost 8 bases to trimming and J lost 0 bases; unmatched junction nucleotides: 11. CDR1 and CDR2 from the germline V gene are SGHAT and FQDESV (reference sequence).

This clonotype appeared a few times. This chain joins TRBV7-9 and TRBJ2-3, with 7 bases lining up with TRBD2. The CDR3 spans 16 residues. V shed 2 bases, J shed 4 bases, and the junction held 9 bases outside the gene matches. The germline V gene has CDR1 SEHNR and CDR2 FQNEAQ (reference sequence). DNA for the CDR3: TGTGCCAGCAGCTTAAGCGAACGGGAGGTCGCAGATACGCAGTATTTT. Translation: CASSLSEREVADTQYF.

In DNA, the CDR3 is TGTGCCAGCACCTACAGGGGCTCCTACAATGAGCAGTTCTTC. Protein product: CASTYRGSYNEQFF. V and J are TRBV12-3 or TRBV12-4 and TRBJ2-1; TRBD1 matches 7 bases. The CDR3 loop spans 14 amino acids. Trimming cost V 7 bases and J 0 bases; bases outside gene matches: 3.

The chain joins TRBV3-1 to TRBJ2-7; 10 bases line up with TRBD2. There are 14 residues in the CDR3. CDR1 and CDR2 from the germline V gene are LGHDT and YNNKEL (reference sequence). Unmatched junction bases numbered 0, after V lost 2 bases and J lost 2 bases. DNA for the CDR3: TGTGCCAGCAGCCAACTAGCGGGAGCCTACGAGCAGTACTTC. Its translation: CASSQLAGAYEQYF.

The chain uses TRBV7-2 and TRBJ2-7; D gene uncertain. Deletions cut 5 bases from V and 4 bases from J, with 9 bases between. The germline V gene encodes CDR1 SGHTA and CDR2 FQGNSA. The CDR3 loop spans 12 amino acids. Here the CDR3 DNA reads TGTGCCAGCAGCGCGTTGAAATACGAGCAGTACTTC. It specifies CASSALKYEQYF.